This T cell receptor (beta chain) comes out of a study of T cell repertoires in cytomegalovirus infection. Overall study context: Use of recently identified HLA-C-restricted and well-studied HLA-B-restricted CMV epitopes was part of the study. In public TCR beta signatures, there were indications of both CMV infection and matching HLA type. Study-level findings and limits: Public TCR beta family frequency separated CMV-and-HLA carriers, including in an independent cohort. Ex vivo responses were dominated by HLA-C-restricted CMV-specific TCR beta clonotypes.

Remarks on this clonotype: What it binds is unknown.

TCRdb itself ran the reads through MiXCR, one entry per CDR3 protein. The table lists fewer than 200,000 distinct CDR3 sequences, about 20% of them singletons. The CDR3 runs to 16 residues. Germline V lookup: CDR1 SEHNR, CDR2 FQNEAQ (reference sequence). Unmatched junction bases numbered 6, after V lost 0 bases and J lost 3 bases. Here the sequenced sample was CD8+ T cells from cultured PBMCs, taken from culture after CMV antigen stimulation. The chain has TRBV7-9 and TRBJ1-1; 8 nucleotides match TRBD1. This clonotype was sampled from a human donor in good health (CMV status not recorded). Some clones in this sample may be carry-over from other donors' samples. The CDR3 here is CASSLARTGRDTEAFF. The CDR3 coding sequence is TGTGCCAGCAGCTTAGCGAGGACAGGGAGGGACACTGAAGCTTTCTTT.